The T cell receptor beta chain described here comes from a study of tumour-infiltrating T cells in Burkitt lymphoma. At the level of the study: Productive clonality predicted overall and progression-free survival.

There are 17 residues in the CDR3. V shed 4 bases and J 4 bases; nucleotides not matched to a gene: 10. Germline V gives CDR1 SGDLS, CDR2 YYNGEE. TCRdb's copy holds only in-frame clones and misses some; the assay was immunoSEQ multiplex PCR. Of roughly 13,000 clones listed, about 75% were seen once; the top ten hold about 7.2%. In this sample, this clone is medium-sized. The sequencing sample was made of tumor tissue. This chain connects TRBV9 to TRBJ2-1, with 11 bases identical to TRBD1. The source of this sequence is a human donor with diffuse large B-cell lymphoma. The CDR3 spells CASSPYRDRGIYNEQFF. CDR3 DNA: TGTGCCAGCAGCCCCTACCGGGACAGGGGGATATACAATGAGCAGTTCTTC.